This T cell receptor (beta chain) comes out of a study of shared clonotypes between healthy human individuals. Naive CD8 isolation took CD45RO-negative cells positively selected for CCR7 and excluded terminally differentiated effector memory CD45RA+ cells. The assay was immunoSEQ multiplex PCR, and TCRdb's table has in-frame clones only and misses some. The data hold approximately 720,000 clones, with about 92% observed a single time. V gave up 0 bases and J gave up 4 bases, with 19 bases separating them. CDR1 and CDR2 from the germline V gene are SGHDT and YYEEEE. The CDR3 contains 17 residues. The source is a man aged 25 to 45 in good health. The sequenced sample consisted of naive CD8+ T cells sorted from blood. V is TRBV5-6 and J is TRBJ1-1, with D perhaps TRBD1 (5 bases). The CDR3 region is CASSLGQGLSHGTEAFF. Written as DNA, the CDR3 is TGTGCCAGCAGCTTGGGGCAGGGTCTAAGTCATGGCACTGAAGCTTTCTTT.